This T cell receptor beta chain emerged from a study of T cell changes during pregnancy in multiple sclerosis. The assay was immunoSEQ multiplex PCR, and TCRdb's table has in-frame clones only and misses some. This table holds over 40,000 clones, around 89% found once. The CDR3 loop spans 13 amino acids. Trimming stripped 10 bases from V and 2 bases from J, with 14 bases between. CDR1 is SNHLY, CDR2 FYNNEI, per germline. The gene calls are TRBV2 and TRBJ1-1, with D unclear. The source is a female donor with multiple sclerosis, enrolled in a pregnancy study. The sample consisted of CD4+ T cells from peripheral blood mononuclear cells, taken in the second trimester of pregnancy. CDR3 DNA sequence: TGTGCCACCACAGCTTTTGGCAACACTGAAGCTTTCTTT. Its protein product is CATTAFGNTEAFF.